This TCR beta chain was sequenced in a study of blood T cell repertoires in COVID-19 (TCRdb year 2020). Broadly, across the study: Samples covering the acute and convalescent phases of COVID-19 were provided by collaborators in the United States, Italy and Spain. Where available, HLA class I and class II types were obtained from metadata supplied by the sample provider rather than from assay-based typing. A freely available public database, intended as a resource for researchers studying the immune response to SARS-CoV-2, is where the repertoires were released. A de-identified subject ID, COVID-19 status, age in years and sex were almost always included in the sample metadata. The samples were drawn from two sources: the first 160 participants of the ongoing ImmuneRACE study, and 950 to 1,500 subjects contributed by 6 global collaborators. The prospective study material was composed of cDNA or gDNA derived from T cells, B-cell-depleted T cells, or PBMCs. The dataset comprised deeply sampled blood TCRbeta repertoires from subjects exposed to, actively infected with, or recovered from COVID-19. The paper's findings and limits, for the study overall: Clinical and demographic metadata were provided uncurated, with the amount varying by source and participant.

TCRbeta CDR3 regions were amplified from genomic DNA using the immunoSEQ Assay, a bias-controlled multiplex PCR. Regarding the original processing steps: Within the assay, amplification of reference gene primers was used to estimate how many nucleated cells each sample contained. To quantify the absolute abundance of each unique TCRbeta CDR3 rearrangement, sequence reads were collapsed and filtered. For each sample, productive Simpson clonality was calculated by taking the square root of Simpson's diversity index across productive rearrangements. In its TCRdb copy, this immuneACCESS table keeps in-frame sequences only and misses some clones. Where compared with another copy, unresolved V genes explain less than half of these, and the others have no known cause. V and J calls and clone size are copied from that table; D and trimming were computed from the DNA. This sample lists 35,000 to 50,000 clones; 70% to 90% were detected once. About an eighth of the sample is held by the ten biggest clonotypes.

About this clone: Its target antigen remains unknown. Base qualities are not recorded, but no much larger clone differs from it by a single base.

The CDR3 runs 16 residues from the cysteine to the phenylalanine. Just CDR3 DNA is preserved here, 48 bases in frame from base 1. In the germline V gene, CDR1 corresponds to SNHLY and CDR2 to FYNNEI. V is reduced by 0 bases and J by 1 base, leaving a spacing of 12 bases between them. Collaborating institutions collected whole blood in K2EDTA tubes following their own protocols. For TCRbeta analysis, collaborators shipped samples in one of three forms: frozen whole blood, isolated PBMCs, or DNA extracted from either of those sample types. The rearranged segments are TRBV2 and TRBJ1-1, with the identity of the D gene unclear. The source of this sequence is a human donor in a cohort sampled during active COVID-19. Source material: peripheral blood. The CDR3 corresponds to CASSEAPAPGNTEAFF. The sequence in DNA is TGTGCCAGCAGTGAAGCCCCCGCACCGGGGAACACTGAAGCTTTCTTT. With the portions outside the CDR3 filled from the reference TRBV2 and TRBJ1-1 genes, the complete variable region becomes EPEVTQTPSHQVTQMGQEVILRCVPISNHLYFYWYRQILGQKVEFLVSFYNNEISEKSEIFDDQFSVERPDGSNFTLKIRSTKLEDSAMYFCASSEAPAPGNTEAFFGQGTRLTVV.